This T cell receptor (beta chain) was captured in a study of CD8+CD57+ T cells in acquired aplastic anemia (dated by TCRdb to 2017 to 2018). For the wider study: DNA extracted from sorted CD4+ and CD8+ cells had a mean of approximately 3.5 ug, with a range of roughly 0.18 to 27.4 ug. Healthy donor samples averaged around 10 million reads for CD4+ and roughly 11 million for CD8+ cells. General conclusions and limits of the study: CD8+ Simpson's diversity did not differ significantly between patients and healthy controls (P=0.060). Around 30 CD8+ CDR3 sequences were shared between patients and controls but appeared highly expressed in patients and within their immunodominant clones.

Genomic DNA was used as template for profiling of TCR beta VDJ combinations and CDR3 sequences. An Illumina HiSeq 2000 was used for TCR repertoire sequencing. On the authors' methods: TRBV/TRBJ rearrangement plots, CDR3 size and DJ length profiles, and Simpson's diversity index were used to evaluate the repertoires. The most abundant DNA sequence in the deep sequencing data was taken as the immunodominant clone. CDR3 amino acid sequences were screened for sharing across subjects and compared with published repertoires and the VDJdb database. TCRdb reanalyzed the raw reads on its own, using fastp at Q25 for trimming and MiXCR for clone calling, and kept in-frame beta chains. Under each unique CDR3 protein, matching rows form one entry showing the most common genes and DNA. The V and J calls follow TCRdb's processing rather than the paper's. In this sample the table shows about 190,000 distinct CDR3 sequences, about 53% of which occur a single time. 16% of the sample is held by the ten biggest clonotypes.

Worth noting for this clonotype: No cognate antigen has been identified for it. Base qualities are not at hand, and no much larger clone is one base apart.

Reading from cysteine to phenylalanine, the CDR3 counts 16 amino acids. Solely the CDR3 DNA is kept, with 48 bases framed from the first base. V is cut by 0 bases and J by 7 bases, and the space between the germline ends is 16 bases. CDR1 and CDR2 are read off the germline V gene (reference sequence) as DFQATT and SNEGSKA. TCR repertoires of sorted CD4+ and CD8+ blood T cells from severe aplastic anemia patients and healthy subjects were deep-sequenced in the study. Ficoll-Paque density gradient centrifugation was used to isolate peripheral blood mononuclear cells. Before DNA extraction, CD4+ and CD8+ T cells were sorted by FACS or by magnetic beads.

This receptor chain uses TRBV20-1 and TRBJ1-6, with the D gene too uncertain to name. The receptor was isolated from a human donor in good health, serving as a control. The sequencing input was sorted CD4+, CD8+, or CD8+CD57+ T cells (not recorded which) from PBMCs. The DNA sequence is TGCAGTGCTAGAGATGGCAGGTTATATGGCAATTCACCCCTCCACTTT. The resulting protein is CSARDGRLYGNSPLHF.